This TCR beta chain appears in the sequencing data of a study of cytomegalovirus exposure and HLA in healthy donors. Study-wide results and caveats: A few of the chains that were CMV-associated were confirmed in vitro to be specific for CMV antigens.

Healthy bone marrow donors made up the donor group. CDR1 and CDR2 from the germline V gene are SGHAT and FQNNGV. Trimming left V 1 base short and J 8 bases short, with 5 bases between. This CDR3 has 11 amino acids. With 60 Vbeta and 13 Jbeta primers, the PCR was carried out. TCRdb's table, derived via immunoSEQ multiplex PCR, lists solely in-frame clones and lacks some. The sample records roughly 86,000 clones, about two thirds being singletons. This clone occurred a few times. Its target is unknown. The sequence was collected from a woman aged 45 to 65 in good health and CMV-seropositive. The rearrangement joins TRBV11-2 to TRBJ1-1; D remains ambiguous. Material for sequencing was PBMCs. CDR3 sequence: CASSLVREAFF. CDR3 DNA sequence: TGTGCCAGCAGCTTAGTGCGGGAAGCTTTCTTT.